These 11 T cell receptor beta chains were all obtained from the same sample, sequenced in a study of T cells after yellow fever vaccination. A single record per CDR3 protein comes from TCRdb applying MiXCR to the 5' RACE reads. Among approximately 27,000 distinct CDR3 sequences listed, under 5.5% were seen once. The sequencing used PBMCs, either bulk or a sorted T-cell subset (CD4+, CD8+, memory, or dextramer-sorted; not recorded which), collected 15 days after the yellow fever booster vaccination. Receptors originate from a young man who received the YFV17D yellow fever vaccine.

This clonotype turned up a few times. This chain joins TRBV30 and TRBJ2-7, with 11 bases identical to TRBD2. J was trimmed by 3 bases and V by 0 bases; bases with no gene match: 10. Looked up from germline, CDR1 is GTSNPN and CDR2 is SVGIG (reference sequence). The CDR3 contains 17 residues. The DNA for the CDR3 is TGTGCCTGGAGTGTAGGAACCGGGACTAGCGGCTTCTACGAGCAGTACTTC. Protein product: CAWSVGTGTSGFYEQYF.

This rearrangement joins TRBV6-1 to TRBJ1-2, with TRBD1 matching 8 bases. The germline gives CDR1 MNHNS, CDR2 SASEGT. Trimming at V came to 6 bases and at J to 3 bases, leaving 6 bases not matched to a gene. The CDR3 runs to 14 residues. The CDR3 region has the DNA TGTGCCAGCAGATCAGGGGGCAACCACTATGGCTACACCTTC. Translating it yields CASRSGGNHYGYTF.

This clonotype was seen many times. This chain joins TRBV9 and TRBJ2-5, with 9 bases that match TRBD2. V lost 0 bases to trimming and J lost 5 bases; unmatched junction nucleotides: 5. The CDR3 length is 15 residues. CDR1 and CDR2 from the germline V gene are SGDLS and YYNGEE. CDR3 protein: CASSVGLAVLETQYF. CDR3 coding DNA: TGTGCCAGCAGCGTAGGACTAGCGGTCCTGGAGACCCAGTACTTC.

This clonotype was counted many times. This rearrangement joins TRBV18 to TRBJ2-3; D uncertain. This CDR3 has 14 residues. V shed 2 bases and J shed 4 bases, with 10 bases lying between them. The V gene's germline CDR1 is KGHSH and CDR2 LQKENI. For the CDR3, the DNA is TGTGCCAGCTCACCAGTGGCAGCCGCAGATACGCAGTATTTT. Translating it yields CASSPVAAADTQYF.

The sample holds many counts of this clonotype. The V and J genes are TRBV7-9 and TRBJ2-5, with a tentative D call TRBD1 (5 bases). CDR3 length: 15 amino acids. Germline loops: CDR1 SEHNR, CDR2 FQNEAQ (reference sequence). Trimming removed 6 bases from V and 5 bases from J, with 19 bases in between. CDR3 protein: CASSREDTRRETQYF. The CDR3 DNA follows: TGTGCCAGCAGTCGAGAGGACACGAGAAGGGAGACCCAGTACTTC.

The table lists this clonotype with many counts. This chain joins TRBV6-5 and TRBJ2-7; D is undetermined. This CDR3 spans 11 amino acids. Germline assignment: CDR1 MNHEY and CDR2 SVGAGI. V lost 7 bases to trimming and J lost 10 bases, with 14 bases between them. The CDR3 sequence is CASTSERLQYF. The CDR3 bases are TGTGCCAGCACTTCCGAGAGGTTACAGTACTTC.

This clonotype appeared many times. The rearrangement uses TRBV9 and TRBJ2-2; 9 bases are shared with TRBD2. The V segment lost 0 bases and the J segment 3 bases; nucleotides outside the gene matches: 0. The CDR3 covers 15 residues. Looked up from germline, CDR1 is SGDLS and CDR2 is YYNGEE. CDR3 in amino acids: CASSVGGRDTGELFF. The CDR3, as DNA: TGTGCCAGCAGCGTAGGCGGGAGGGACACCGGGGAGCTGTTTTTT.

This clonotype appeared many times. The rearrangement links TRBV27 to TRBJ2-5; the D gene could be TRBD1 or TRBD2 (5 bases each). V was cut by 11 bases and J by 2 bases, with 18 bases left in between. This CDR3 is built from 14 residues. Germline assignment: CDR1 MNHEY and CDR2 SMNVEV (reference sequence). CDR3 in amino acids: CAHTRLGEQETQYF. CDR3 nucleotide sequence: TGTGCCCACACCAGGCTGGGGGAACAAGAGACCCAGTACTTC.

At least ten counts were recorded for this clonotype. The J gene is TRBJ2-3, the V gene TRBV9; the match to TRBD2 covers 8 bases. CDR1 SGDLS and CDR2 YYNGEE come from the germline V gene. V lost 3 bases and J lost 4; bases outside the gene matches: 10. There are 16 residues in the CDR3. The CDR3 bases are TGTGCCAGCAGCGAATCGAAGCGGGAGTTTTCAGATACGCAGTATTTT. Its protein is CASSESKREFSDTQYF.

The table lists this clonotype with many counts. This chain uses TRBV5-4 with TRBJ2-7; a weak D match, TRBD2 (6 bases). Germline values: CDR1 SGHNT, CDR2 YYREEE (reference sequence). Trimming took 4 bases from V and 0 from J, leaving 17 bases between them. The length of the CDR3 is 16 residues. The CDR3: CASSAYGTQSSYEQYF. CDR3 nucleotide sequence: TGTGCCAGCAGCGCATACGGGACTCAAAGCTCCTACGAGCAGTACTTC.

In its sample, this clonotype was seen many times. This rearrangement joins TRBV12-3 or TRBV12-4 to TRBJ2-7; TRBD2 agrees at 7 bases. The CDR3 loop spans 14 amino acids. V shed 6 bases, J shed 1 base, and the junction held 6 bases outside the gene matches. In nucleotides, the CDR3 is TGTGCCAGCAGGCCGAGGGAGGGGTCCTACGAGCAGTACTTC. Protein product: CASRPREGSYEQYF.